This T cell receptor beta chain was found in a study of PD-L1 blockade in urothelial cancer. Looking at the study overall: Male patients with bladder-origin urothelial cancer numbered about nine tenths of the roughly 29.

Germline CDR1 is SEHNR and CDR2 is FQNEAQ (reference sequence). Trimming took 1 base from V and 2 from J, leaving 11 bases between them. The CDR3 spans 15 residues. Time point given: pretreatment peripheral blood. Urothelial carcinoma in patients was locally advanced or metastatic. Study-wide results and limits: A pretreatment blood TCR clonality that fell below the median predicted better progression-free and overall survival.

Some clones are missing from TCRdb's copy, which holds only in-frame ones; the method was immunoSEQ multiplex PCR. This sample has under 55,000 clones, with about 81% found just once. In the case of this clone: Its antigen remains unknown.

This TCR came from a man aged 65-85 years with urothelial cancer. Here the sequenced sample was PBMCs, taken around atezolizumab (anti-PD-L1) treatment. The chain uses TRBV7-9 and TRBJ2-5, with TRBD2 as a possible D gene (6 bases). DNA for the CDR3: TGTGCCAGCAGCTTAGGGAGGGCCCGGCAAGAGACCCAGTACTTC. Translation: CASSLGRARQETQYF.